A selection of T cell receptor beta chains follows, all from one sample in a study of Graves' ophthalmopathy and Graves' hyperthyroidism. Via MiXCR, TCRdb re-called the multiplex PCR reads, giving one row per CDR3 protein. The sample consists of a few hundred thousand distinct CDR3 sequences, approximately 21% of them appearing once. Sequences were obtained from peripheral blood. The origin of the receptors is a woman under 30 with stable Graves' hyperthyroidism. Both conserved end residues are part of each CDR3. Each record gives: clone size, J gene, V gene, D gene, CDR3 protein, CDR3 DNA. A D gene is named only where the DNA matches it firmly. Rows give clone size only sometimes, using once, few, many, or a class for an expanded clone.

clone_size: -
j_call: TRBJ2-5
v_call: TRBV4-3
d_call: TRBD2
cdr3_aa: CASSHTLAARRETQYF
cdr3_nt: TGCGCCAGCAGCCATACCCTAGCGGCCCGGCGAGAGACCCAGTACTTC

clone_size: many
j_call: TRBJ2-3
v_call: TRBV11-1
d_call: TRBD2
cdr3_aa: CASSLKGSGRATDTQYF
cdr3_nt: TGTGCCAGCAGCCTCAAAGGGAGCGGGAGAGCCACAGATACGCAGTATTTT

clone_size: many
j_call: TRBJ1-5
v_call: TRBV7-2
d_call: -
cdr3_aa: CASSLPPRPQHF
cdr3_nt: TGTGCCAGCAGCTTACCCCCGCGGCCCCAGCATTTT

clone_size: many
j_call: TRBJ2-7
v_call: TRBV30
d_call: TRBD2
cdr3_aa: CAWRPRPGEGEQYF
cdr3_nt: TGTGCCTGGAGACCCCGCCCGGGGGAGGGCGAGCAGTACTTC

clone_size: many
j_call: TRBJ2-2
v_call: TRBV11-2
d_call: -
cdr3_aa: CASSLTRGSGELFF
cdr3_nt: TGTGCCAGCAGCTTAACCCGGGGATCCGGGGAGCTGTTTTTT

clone_size: many
j_call: TRBJ2-7
v_call: TRBV7-3
d_call: TRBD1
cdr3_aa: CASSPQGAASTYEQYF
cdr3_nt: TGTGCCAGCAGCCCCCAGGGGGCGGCATCAACCTACGAGCAGTACTTC

clone_size: many
j_call: TRBJ2-5
v_call: TRBV20-1
d_call: TRBD1
cdr3_aa: CSARTGTHRQETQYF
cdr3_nt: TGCAGTGCTCGGACAGGGACCCACCGCCAAGAGACCCAGTACTTC

clone_size: -
j_call: TRBJ1-6
v_call: TRBV11-2
d_call: -
cdr3_aa: CAINFGTNSPLHF
cdr3_nt: TGTGCCATCAACTTCGGAACTAATTCACCCCTCCACTTT

clone_size: -
j_call: TRBJ2-5
v_call: TRBV24-1
d_call: -
cdr3_aa: CATSDLLDSQETQYF
cdr3_nt: TGTGCCACCAGTGATTTGCTCGACAGTCAAGAGACCCAGTACTTC

clone_size: many
j_call: TRBJ2-5
v_call: TRBV6-1
d_call: TRBD2
cdr3_aa: CASQPKSGRAIGTQYF
cdr3_nt: TGTGCCAGCCAACCAAAAAGCGGGAGGGCCATCGGGACCCAGTACTTC

clone_size: many
j_call: TRBJ2-5
v_call: TRBV4-3
d_call: -
cdr3_aa: CASSQDRPPDQETQYF
cdr3_nt: TGCGCCAGCAGCCAAGATCGGCCCCCGGACCAAGAGACCCAGTACTTC

clone_size: many
j_call: TRBJ2-7
v_call: TRBV7-6
d_call: TRBD2
cdr3_aa: CASSLEDGRDYEQYF
cdr3_nt: TGTGCCAGCAGCTTAGAGGACGGGAGGGATTACGAGCAGTACTTC

clone_size: many
j_call: TRBJ2-6
v_call: TRBV6-1
d_call: -
cdr3_aa: CASSEPGRLSGANVLTF
cdr3_nt: TGTGCCAGCAGTGAACCGGGACGGCTCTCTGGGGCCAACGTCCTGACTTTC

clone_size: many
j_call: TRBJ1-6
v_call: TRBV12-3/TRBV12-4
d_call: TRBD1
cdr3_aa: CASSPPPGQGDSPLHF
cdr3_nt: TGTGCCAGCAGTCCGCCCCCGGGACAGGGGGATTCACCCCTCCACTTT

clone_size: many
j_call: TRBJ1-5
v_call: TRBV20-1
d_call: -
cdr3_aa: CSARMGGQPQHF
cdr3_nt: TGCAGTGCTAGGATGGGAGGTCAGCCCCAGCATTTT

clone_size: many
j_call: TRBJ1-5
v_call: TRBV28
d_call: -
cdr3_aa: CASSLLPTPNQPQHF
cdr3_nt: TGTGCCAGCAGTTTATTACCGACACCTAATCAGCCCCAGCATTTT

clone_size: few
j_call: TRBJ2-7
v_call: TRBV20-1
d_call: -
cdr3_aa: CSARDGLAYEQYF
cdr3_nt: TGCAGTGCTAGAGATGGACTGGCCTACGAGCAGTACTTC

clone_size: -
j_call: TRBJ2-7
v_call: TRBV14
d_call: TRBD2
cdr3_aa: CASSPFRGGSEQYF
cdr3_nt: TGTGCCAGCAGCCCGTTCCGGGGGGGAAGCGAGCAGTACTTC

clone_size: many
j_call: TRBJ2-2
v_call: TRBV28
d_call: TRBD2
cdr3_aa: CASSSLAETNTGELFF
cdr3_nt: TGTGCCAGCAGTTCGCTAGCGGAGACTAACACCGGGGAGCTGTTTTTT

clone_size: few
j_call: TRBJ1-5
v_call: TRBV15
d_call: -
cdr3_aa: CATSEGLSNQPQHF
cdr3_nt: TGTGCCACCAGCGAGGGGCTTAGCAATCAGCCCCAGCATTTT

clone_size: -
j_call: TRBJ2-5
v_call: TRBV20-1
d_call: -
cdr3_aa: CSASGGTGLQETQYF
cdr3_nt: TGCAGTGCTTCGGGAGGGACAGGACTCCAAGAGACCCAGTACTTC

clone_size: few
j_call: TRBJ1-2
v_call: TRBV11-2
d_call: -
cdr3_aa: CASSLVSGPSNYGYTF
cdr3_nt: TGTGCCAGCAGCTTAGTGTCAGGGCCCTCGAACTATGGCTACACCTTC

clone_size: many
j_call: TRBJ1-3
v_call: TRBV6-5
d_call: -
cdr3_aa: CASSYSTLGNTIYF
cdr3_nt: TGTGCCAGCAGTTACTCAACGTTGGGAAACACCATATATTTT

clone_size: many
j_call: TRBJ1-2
v_call: TRBV7-9
d_call: -
cdr3_aa: CASSKGPVNNYGYTF
cdr3_nt: TGTGCCAGCAGCAAGGGGCCAGTTAATAACTATGGCTACACCTTC

clone_size: -
j_call: TRBJ1-2
v_call: TRBV15
d_call: -
cdr3_aa: CATSVDRIYGYTF
cdr3_nt: TGTGCCACCAGCGTAGACAGGATCTATGGCTACACCTTC

clone_size: few
j_call: TRBJ1-6
v_call: TRBV11-2
d_call: TRBD1
cdr3_aa: CASSLPGQGNSPLHF
cdr3_nt: TGTGCCAGCAGCCTGCCGGGACAGGGGAATTCACCCCTCCACTTT

clone_size: few
j_call: TRBJ2-5
v_call: TRBV28
d_call: TRBD2
cdr3_aa: CASRGSGVETQYF
cdr3_nt: TGTGCCAGCAGAGGAAGCGGGGTGGAGACCCAGTACTTC

clone_size: many
j_call: TRBJ2-6
v_call: TRBV20-1
d_call: -
cdr3_aa: CSARDRGRPGANVLTF
cdr3_nt: TGCAGTGCTAGAGATCGAGGTAGACCTGGGGCCAACGTCCTGACTTTC

clone_size: many
j_call: TRBJ1-2
v_call: TRBV25-1
d_call: TRBD1
cdr3_aa: CASSEWGTGQGYTF
cdr3_nt: TGTGCCAGCAGTGAATGGGGGACAGGGCAGGGCTACACCTTC

clone_size: -
j_call: TRBJ2-5
v_call: TRBV19
d_call: TRBD1
cdr3_aa: CASSRDRAQETQYF
cdr3_nt: TGTGCCAGTTCTCGAGACAGGGCTCAAGAGACCCAGTACTTC

clone_size: many
j_call: TRBJ2-7
v_call: TRBV12-3/TRBV12-4
d_call: -
cdr3_aa: CASSLADSYEQYF
cdr3_nt: TGTGCCAGCAGTTTAGCAGATTCCTACGAGCAGTACTTC

clone_size: many
j_call: TRBJ2-7
v_call: TRBV20-1
d_call: -
cdr3_aa: CSTRSYEQYF
cdr3_nt: TGCAGCACCCGCTCTTACGAGCAGTACTTC

clone_size: -
j_call: TRBJ2-7
v_call: TRBV29-1
d_call: TRBD2
cdr3_aa: CSAAGTSGRYELYF
cdr3_nt: TGCAGCGCAGCCGGGACTAGCGGAAGGTACGAGCTGTACTTC

clone_size: many
j_call: TRBJ1-2
v_call: TRBV27
d_call: -
cdr3_aa: CASSLSFGHHGYTF
cdr3_nt: TGTGCCAGCAGTTTATCGTTCGGCCACCATGGCTACACCTTC

clone_size: many
j_call: TRBJ2-7
v_call: TRBV29-1
d_call: -
cdr3_aa: CSVLVGREQYF
cdr3_nt: TGCAGCGTTCTAGTGGGCCGGGAGCAGTACTTC

clone_size: many
j_call: TRBJ2-5
v_call: TRBV24-1
d_call: TRBD1
cdr3_aa: CATGYTGGGETQYF
cdr3_nt: TGTGCCACCGGCTATACAGGGGGTGGAGAGACCCAGTACTTC

clone_size: -
j_call: TRBJ1-2
v_call: TRBV2
d_call: -
cdr3_aa: CASSPQADNYGYTF
cdr3_nt: TGTGCCAGCAGTCCACAGGCCGACAACTATGGCTACACCTTC

clone_size: -
j_call: TRBJ1-5
v_call: TRBV11-2
d_call: TRBD1
cdr3_aa: CASSLFQGGSNQPQHF
cdr3_nt: TGTGCCAGCAGCTTATTTCAGGGGGGCAGCAATCAGCCCCAGCATTTT

clone_size: many
j_call: TRBJ1-2
v_call: TRBV11-1
d_call: -
cdr3_aa: CASSLFGGRYSYGYTF
cdr3_nt: TGTGCCAGCAGCCTCTTTGGAGGCCGCTATAGCTATGGCTACACCTTC

clone_size: many
j_call: TRBJ2-4
v_call: TRBV6-2/TRBV6-3
d_call: TRBD2
cdr3_aa: CASSSPGLAGGRGAKNIQYF
cdr3_nt: TGTGCCAGCAGTTCGCCGGGACTAGCGGGAGGTCGGGGTGCCAAAAACATTCAGTACTTC

clone_size: -
j_call: TRBJ1-1
v_call: TRBV27
d_call: -
cdr3_aa: CASSLNPGFEAFF
cdr3_nt: TGTGCCAGCAGTTTAAACCCAGGATTTGAAGCTTTCTTT

clone_size: many
j_call: TRBJ1-2
v_call: TRBV5-1
d_call: TRBD1
cdr3_aa: CASSAGQGGGYTF
cdr3_nt: TGCGCCAGCAGCGCAGGACAGGGCGGTGGCTACACCTTC

clone_size: many
j_call: TRBJ2-7
v_call: TRBV20-1
d_call: -
cdr3_aa: CSARSLGVEQYF
cdr3_nt: TGCAGTGCTAGATCCCTGGGGGTCGAGCAGTACTTC

clone_size: many
j_call: TRBJ2-3
v_call: TRBV24-1
d_call: -
cdr3_aa: CATSDFRSTDTQYF
cdr3_nt: TGTGCCACCAGTGATTTCAGGAGCACAGATACGCAGTATTTT

clone_size: -
j_call: TRBJ1-1
v_call: TRBV6-2/TRBV6-3
d_call: -
cdr3_aa: CASSYSEANTEAFF
cdr3_nt: TGTGCCAGCAGTTACTCAGAAGCGAACACTGAAGCTTTCTTT

clone_size: many
j_call: TRBJ2-7
v_call: TRBV3-1
d_call: -
cdr3_aa: CASSQDASHEQYF
cdr3_nt: TGTGCCAGCAGCCAAGATGCCTCCCACGAGCAGTACTTC

clone_size: -
j_call: TRBJ1-6
v_call: TRBV12-3/TRBV12-4
d_call: -
cdr3_aa: CASSLGQLYNSPLHF
cdr3_nt: TGTGCCAGCAGCCTCGGACAACTCTATAATTCACCCCTCCACTTT

clone_size: -
j_call: TRBJ1-4
v_call: TRBV27
d_call: -
cdr3_aa: CASSSTTGQEKLFF
cdr3_nt: TGTGCCAGCAGTTCCACCACTGGACAGGAAAAACTGTTTTTT

clone_size: many
j_call: TRBJ1-1
v_call: TRBV12-3/TRBV12-4
d_call: TRBD1
cdr3_aa: CASSWGQSSTEAFF
cdr3_nt: TGTGCCAGCAGTTGGGGACAGAGTAGCACTGAAGCTTTCTTT

clone_size: many
j_call: TRBJ1-6
v_call: TRBV2
d_call: -
cdr3_aa: CASSGSLSSYNSPLHF
cdr3_nt: TGTGCCAGCAGTGGTTCCCTCAGCTCCTATAATTCACCCCTCCACTTT

clone_size: many
j_call: TRBJ2-7
v_call: TRBV6-1
d_call: TRBD2
cdr3_aa: CASRQASGSSYEQYF
cdr3_nt: TGTGCCAGCAGACAAGCTAGCGGGAGTTCCTACGAGCAGTACTTC

clone_size: many
j_call: TRBJ1-2
v_call: TRBV6-2/TRBV6-3
d_call: -
cdr3_aa: CASRGSGTSYGYTF
cdr3_nt: TGTGCCAGCAGGGGAAGCGGAACGAGCTATGGCTACACCTTC

clone_size: -
j_call: TRBJ1-5
v_call: TRBV11-2
d_call: TRBD1
cdr3_aa: CASSYHRDRINQPQHF
cdr3_nt: TGTGCCAGCAGTTATCACCGGGACAGGATCAATCAGCCCCAGCATTTT